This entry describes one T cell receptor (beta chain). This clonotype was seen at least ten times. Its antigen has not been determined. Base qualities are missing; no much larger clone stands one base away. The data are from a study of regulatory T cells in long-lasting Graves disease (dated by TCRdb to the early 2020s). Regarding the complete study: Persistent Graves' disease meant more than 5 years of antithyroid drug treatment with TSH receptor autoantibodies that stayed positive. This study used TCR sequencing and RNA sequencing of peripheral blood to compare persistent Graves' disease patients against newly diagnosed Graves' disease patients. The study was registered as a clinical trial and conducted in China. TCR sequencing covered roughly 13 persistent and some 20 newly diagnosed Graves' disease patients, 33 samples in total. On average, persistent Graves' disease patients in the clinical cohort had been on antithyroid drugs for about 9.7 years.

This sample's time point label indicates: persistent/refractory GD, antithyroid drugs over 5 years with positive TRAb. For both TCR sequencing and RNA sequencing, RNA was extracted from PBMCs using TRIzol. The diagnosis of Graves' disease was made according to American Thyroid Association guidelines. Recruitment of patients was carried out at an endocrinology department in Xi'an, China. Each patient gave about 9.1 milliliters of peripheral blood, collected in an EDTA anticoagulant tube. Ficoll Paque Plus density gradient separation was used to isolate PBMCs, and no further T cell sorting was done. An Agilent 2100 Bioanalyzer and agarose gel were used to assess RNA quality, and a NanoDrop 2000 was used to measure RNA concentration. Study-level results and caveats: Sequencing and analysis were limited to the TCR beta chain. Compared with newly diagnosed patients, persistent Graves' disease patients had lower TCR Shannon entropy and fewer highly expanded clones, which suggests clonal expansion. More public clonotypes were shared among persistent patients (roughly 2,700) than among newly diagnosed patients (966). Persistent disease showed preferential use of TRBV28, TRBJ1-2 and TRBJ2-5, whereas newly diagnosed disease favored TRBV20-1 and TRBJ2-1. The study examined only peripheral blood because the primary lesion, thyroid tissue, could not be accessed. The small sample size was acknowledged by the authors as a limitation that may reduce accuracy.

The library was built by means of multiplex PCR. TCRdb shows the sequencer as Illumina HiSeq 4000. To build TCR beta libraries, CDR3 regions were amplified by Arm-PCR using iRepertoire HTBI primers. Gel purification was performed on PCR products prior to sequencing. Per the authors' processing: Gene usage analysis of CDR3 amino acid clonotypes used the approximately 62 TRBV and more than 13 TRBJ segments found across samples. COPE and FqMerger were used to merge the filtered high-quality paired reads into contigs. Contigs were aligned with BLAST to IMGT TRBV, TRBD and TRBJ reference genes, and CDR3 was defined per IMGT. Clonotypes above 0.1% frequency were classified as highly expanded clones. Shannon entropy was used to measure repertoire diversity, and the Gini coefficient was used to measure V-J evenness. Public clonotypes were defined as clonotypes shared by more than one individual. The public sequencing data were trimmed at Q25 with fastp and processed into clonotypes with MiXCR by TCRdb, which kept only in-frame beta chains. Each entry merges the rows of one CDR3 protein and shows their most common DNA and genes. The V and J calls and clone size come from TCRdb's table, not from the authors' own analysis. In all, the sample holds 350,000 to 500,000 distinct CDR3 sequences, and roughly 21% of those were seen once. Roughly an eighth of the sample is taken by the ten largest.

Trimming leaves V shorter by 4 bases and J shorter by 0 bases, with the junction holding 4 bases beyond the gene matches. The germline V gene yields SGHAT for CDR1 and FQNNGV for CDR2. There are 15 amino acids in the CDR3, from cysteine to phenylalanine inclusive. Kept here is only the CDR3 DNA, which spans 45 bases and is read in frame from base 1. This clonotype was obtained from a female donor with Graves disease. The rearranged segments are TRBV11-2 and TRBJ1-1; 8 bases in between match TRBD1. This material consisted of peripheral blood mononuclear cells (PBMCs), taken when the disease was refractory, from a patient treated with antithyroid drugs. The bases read TGTGCCAGCAGCTCGGGACAGGCTTTGAACACTGAAGCTTTCTTT. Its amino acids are CASSSGQALNTEAFF.